This T cell receptor beta chain was recorded in a study of blood T cell repertoires in COVID-19 (dated by TCRdb to 2020 to 2021). For context, the study as a whole: The collaborator samples originated in the United States, Italy and Spain and spanned the acute and convalescent phases of COVID-19. The dataset comprised deeply sampled blood TCRbeta repertoires from subjects exposed to, actively infected with, or recovered from COVID-19. The samples were drawn from two sources: the first 160 participants of the ongoing ImmuneRACE study, and 1,254 subjects contributed by 6 global collaborators. The repertoires were made available in a free public database intended to serve as a resource for research on the immune response to SARS-CoV-2. The prospective study material was composed of cDNA or gDNA derived from T cells, B-cell-depleted T cells, or PBMCs. The sample metadata nearly always contained a de-identified subject ID, COVID-19 status, age in years and sex. Where available, HLA class I and class II types were obtained from metadata supplied by the sample provider rather than from assay-based typing. Here is what the overall study found, with its caveats: The quantity of clinical and demographic metadata differed by source and by participant and was supplied without curation.

TCRbeta CDR3 regions were amplified from genomic DNA using the immunoSEQ Assay, a bias-controlled multiplex PCR. The study's own analysis went as follows. The number of nucleated cells in each sample was estimated from the amplification of reference gene primers within the assay. To quantify the absolute abundance of each unique TCRbeta CDR3 rearrangement, sequence reads were collapsed and filtered. For each sample, productive Simpson clonality was calculated as the square root of Simpson's diversity index over productive rearrangements. This immuneACCESS table, as held by TCRdb, lists in-frame sequences with V and J called but not all clones. Of the missing ones, under half trace to an unresolved V gene in checked studies; the others have no known cause. The DNA was the basis for D and trimming; V, J and clone size are from that table. This sample holds 170,000 or so clones; over 80% were observed only once. The ten largest account for around 6.3% of the sample.

The germline V gene (reference sequence) gives CDR1 as MNHEY and CDR2 as SMNVEV. V loses 4 bases at its end and J loses 4 bases; junction bases beyond the gene matches: 4. Reading from cysteine to phenylalanine, the CDR3 counts 14 amino acids. Just CDR3 DNA is preserved here, 42 bases in frame from base 1. As concerns this clone: This receptor's antigen is unknown. Qualities for individual bases were not recorded, and no much larger clone is one base off.

One collaborating source in Seattle enrolled patients while the patients were actively infected and followed the patients over time throughout the course of disease. The collaborating institutions used their own protocols to collect whole blood in K2EDTA tubes. Collaborator samples were shipped for TCRbeta analysis as frozen whole blood, isolated PBMCs, or DNA extracted from either sample type. The source of this sequence is a woman aged 40 to 55 with COVID-19, enrolled during active disease. Sequenced material: peripheral blood. The chain is assembled from TRBV27 and TRBJ2-3, with 8 bases aligning to TRBD2. The CDR3 reads CASSSGLVPDTQYF. The DNA sequence is given as TGTGCCAGCAGTTCGGGACTAGTCCCAGATACGCAGTATTTT.